This TCR beta chain was sequenced during a study of yellow fever vaccine responses in identical twins. Study-wide results and limits: Convergence reportedly seemed to mark part of the twins' vaccine T cell response, with personalization marking the rest.

TCRdb processed the RT-PCR reads anew with MiXCR; each CDR3 protein has one entry. The sample yields fewer than 35,000 distinct CDR3 sequences, 60% seen once. In regard to this clonotype: The antigen is unknown.

CDR1 and CDR2 from the germline V gene are DFQATT and SNEGSKA (reference sequence). The V gene lost 4 bases and the J gene lost 4 bases, with 7 bases spanning the gap. The CDR3 runs 11 residues. The receptor was derived from a woman under 30 who received the yellow fever vaccine. The source material was T cells from blood (PBMCs), unsorted or a sorted subset (not recorded which), sampled before or after yellow fever vaccination (not recorded which). This rearrangement joins TRBV20-1 to TRBJ2-5; the D is unclear. Here the CDR3 reads CSAKRTETQYF. The CDR3 bases are TGCAGTGCTAAAAGAACAGAGACCCAGTACTTC.